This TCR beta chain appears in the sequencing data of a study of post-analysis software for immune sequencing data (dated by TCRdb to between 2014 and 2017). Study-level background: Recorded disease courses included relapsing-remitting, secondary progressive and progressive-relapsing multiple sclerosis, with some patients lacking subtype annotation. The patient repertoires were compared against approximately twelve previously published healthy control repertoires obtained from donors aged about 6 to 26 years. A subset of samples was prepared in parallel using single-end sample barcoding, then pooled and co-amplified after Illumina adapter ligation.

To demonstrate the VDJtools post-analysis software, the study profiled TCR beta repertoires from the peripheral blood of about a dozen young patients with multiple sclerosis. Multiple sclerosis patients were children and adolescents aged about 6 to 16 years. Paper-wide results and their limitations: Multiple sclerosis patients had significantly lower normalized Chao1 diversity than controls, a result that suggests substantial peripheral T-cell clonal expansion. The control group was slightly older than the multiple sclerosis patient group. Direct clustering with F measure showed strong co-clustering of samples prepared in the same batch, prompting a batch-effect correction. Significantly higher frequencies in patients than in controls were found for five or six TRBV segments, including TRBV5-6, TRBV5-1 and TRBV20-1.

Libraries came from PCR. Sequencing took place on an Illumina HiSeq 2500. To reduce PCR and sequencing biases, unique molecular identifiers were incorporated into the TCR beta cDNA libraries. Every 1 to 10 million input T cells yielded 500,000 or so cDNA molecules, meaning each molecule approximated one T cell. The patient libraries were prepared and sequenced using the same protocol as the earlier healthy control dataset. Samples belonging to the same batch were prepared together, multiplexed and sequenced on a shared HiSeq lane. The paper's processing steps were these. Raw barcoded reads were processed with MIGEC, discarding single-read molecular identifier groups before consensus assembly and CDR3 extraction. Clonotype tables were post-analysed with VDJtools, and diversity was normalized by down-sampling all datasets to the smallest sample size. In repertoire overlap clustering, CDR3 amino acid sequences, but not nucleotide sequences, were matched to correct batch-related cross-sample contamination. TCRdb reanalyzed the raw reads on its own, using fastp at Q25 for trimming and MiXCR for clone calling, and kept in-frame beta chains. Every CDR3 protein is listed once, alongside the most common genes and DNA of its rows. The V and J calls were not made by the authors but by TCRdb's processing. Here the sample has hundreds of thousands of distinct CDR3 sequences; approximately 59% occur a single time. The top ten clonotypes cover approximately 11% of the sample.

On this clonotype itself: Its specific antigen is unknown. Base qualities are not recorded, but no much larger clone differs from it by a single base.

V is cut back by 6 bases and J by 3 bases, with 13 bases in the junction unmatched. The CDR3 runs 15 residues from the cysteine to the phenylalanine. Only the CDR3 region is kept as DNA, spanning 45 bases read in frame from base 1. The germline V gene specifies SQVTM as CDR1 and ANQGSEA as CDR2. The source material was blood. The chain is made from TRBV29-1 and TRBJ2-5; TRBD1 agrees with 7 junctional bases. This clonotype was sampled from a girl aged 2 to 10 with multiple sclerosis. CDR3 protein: CSVLGQAVPKETQYF. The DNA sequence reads TGCAGCGTCCTTGGACAGGCCGTCCCAAAAGAGACCCAGTACTTC. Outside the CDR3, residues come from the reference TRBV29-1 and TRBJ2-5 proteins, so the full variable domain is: SAVISQKPSRDICQRGTSLTIQCQVDSQVTMMFWYRQQPGQSLTLIATANQGSEATYESGFVIDKFPISRPNLTFSTLTVSNMSPEDSSIYLCSVLGQAVPKETQYFGPGTRLLVL.